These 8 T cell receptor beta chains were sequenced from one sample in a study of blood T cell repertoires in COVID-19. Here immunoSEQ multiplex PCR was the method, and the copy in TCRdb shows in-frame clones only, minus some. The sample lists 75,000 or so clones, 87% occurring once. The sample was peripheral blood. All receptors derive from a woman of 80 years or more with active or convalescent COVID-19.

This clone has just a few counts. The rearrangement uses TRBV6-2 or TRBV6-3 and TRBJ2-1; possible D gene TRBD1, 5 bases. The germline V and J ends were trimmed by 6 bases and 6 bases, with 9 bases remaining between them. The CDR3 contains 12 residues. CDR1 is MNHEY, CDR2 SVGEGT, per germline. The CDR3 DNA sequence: TGTGCCAGCAGCATAGGGGTCAATGAGCAGTTCTTC. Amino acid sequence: CASSIGVNEQFF.

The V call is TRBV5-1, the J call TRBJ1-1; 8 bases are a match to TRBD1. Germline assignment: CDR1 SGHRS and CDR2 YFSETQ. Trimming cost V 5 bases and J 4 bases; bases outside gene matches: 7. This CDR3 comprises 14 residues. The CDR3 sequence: CASSLQGGSTEAFF. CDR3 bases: TGCGCCAGCAGTTTACAGGGGGGGAGCACTGAAGCTTTCTTT.

Written as DNA, the CDR3 is TGTGCCAGCAGTTTACGGGGGTATTATGGCTACACCTTC. Protein: CASSLRGYYGYTF. The chain combines TRBV28 with TRBJ1-2, with D perhaps TRBD1 (5 bases). The CDR3 contains 13 residues. V was pared by 2 bases and J by 5 bases, with 9 bases between. In germline, CDR1 is MDHEN, CDR2 SYDVKM.

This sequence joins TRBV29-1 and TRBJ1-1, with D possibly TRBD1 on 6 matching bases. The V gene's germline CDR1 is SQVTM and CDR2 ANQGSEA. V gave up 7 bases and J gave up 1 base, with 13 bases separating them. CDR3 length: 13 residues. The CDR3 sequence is CSGRQDPNTEAFF. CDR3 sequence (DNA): TGCAGCGGCAGACAGGACCCGAACACTGAAGCTTTCTTT.

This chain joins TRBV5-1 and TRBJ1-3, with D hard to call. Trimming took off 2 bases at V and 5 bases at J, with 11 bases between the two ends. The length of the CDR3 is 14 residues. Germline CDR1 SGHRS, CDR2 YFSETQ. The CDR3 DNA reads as TGCGCCAGCAGCTTATCCCCATCCAGAAACACCATATATTTT. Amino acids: CASSLSPSRNTIYF.

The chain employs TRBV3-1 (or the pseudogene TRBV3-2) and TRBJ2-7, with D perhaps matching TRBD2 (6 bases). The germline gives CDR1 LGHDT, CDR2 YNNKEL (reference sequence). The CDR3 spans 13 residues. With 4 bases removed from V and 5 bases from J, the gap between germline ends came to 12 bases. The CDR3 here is CASSPEGQDEQYF. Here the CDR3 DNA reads TGTGCCAGCAGCCCGGAGGGGCAGGACGAGCAGTACTTC.

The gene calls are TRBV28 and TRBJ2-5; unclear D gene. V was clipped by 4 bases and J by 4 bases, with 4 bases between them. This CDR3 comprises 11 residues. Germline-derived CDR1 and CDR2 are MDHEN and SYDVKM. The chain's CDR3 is CASSSSETQYF. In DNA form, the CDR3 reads TGTGCCAGCAGTTCCTCAGAGACCCAGTACTTC.

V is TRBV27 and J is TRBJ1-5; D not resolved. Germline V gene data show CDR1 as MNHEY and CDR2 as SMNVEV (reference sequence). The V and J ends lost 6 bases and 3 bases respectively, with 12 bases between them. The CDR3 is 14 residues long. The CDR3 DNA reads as TGTGCCAGCAGGTTCAGAAGTAACAATCAGCCCCAGCATTTT. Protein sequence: CASRFRSNNQPQHF.